The rows below give T cell receptor beta chains drawn from one sample of a study of CD8 T cells in Susac syndrome. One entry per CDR3 protein, called by TCRdb with MiXCR from the immunoSEQ multiplex PCR reads. There are under 200,000 distinct CDR3 sequences in the sample; 90% to 95% occur only once, and 0.11% to 0.15% lies in the top ten. Material for sequencing was CD4+ T cells from PBMCs. Every receptor here comes from a human donor in good health. Each CDR3 is given without its conserved first and last residue. Each record gives: D gene, J gene, V gene, CDR3 protein. A D gene is named only where the DNA matches it firmly.

d_gene: .; j_gene: TRBJ1-5; v_gene: TRBV4-3; CDR3aa: ASSQEQVNQPQH
d_gene: .; j_gene: TRBJ2-7; v_gene: TRBV4-3; CDR3aa: ASSQMVSGAYEQY
d_gene: TRBD1; j_gene: TRBJ2-3; v_gene: TRBV4-3; CDR3aa: ASSFKAGGGTDTQY
d_gene: TRBD1; j_gene: TRBJ1-5; v_gene: TRBV20-1; CDR3aa: SARWAGGSNQPQH
d_gene: TRBD2; j_gene: TRBJ2-5; v_gene: TRBV20-1; CDR3aa: SALAGDMETQY
d_gene: TRBD1; j_gene: TRBJ1-2; v_gene: TRBV20-1; CDR3aa: SATGQGGSYT
d_gene: TRBD2; j_gene: TRBJ2-1; v_gene: TRBV5-1; CDR3aa: ASSLELAGGGNEQF
d_gene: .; j_gene: TRBJ1-6; v_gene: TRBV7-2; CDR3aa: ASSQDISPLH
d_gene: .; j_gene: TRBJ1-2; v_gene: TRBV3-1; CDR3aa: ASSQGQAAGYT
d_gene: TRBD1; j_gene: TRBJ1-1; v_gene: TRBV7-6; CDR3aa: ASSRTGQGLRTEAF
d_gene: .; j_gene: TRBJ1-1; v_gene: TRBV9; CDR3aa: ASSVEHRAEGAF
d_gene: .; j_gene: TRBJ2-3; v_gene: TRBV7-3; CDR3aa: ASSLPGDTQY
d_gene: TRBD1; j_gene: TRBJ1-2; v_gene: TRBV3-1; CDR3aa: ASSPGQGSSGYT
d_gene: .; j_gene: TRBJ1-1; v_gene: TRBV29-1; CDR3aa: SVEDGPNTEAF
d_gene: TRBD1; j_gene: TRBJ1-1; v_gene: TRBV28; CDR3aa: ASSLFPGQGNTEAF
d_gene: .; j_gene: TRBJ1-2; v_gene: TRBV15; CDR3aa: ATSRDRTPRAVHGYT
d_gene: TRBD1; j_gene: TRBJ1-5; v_gene: TRBV28; CDR3aa: ASRPAQGGNQPQH
d_gene: TRBD2; j_gene: TRBJ2-5; v_gene: TRBV5-4; CDR3aa: ASSLGAGGVAETQY
d_gene: .; j_gene: TRBJ1-1; v_gene: TRBV16; CDR3aa: ASSLNRLDEAF
d_gene: .; j_gene: TRBJ1-2; v_gene: TRBV2; CDR3aa: ASSAHRQGNYGYT
d_gene: TRBD2; j_gene: TRBJ2-7; v_gene: TRBV7-2; CDR3aa: ASNLRGATYEQY
d_gene: TRBD2; j_gene: TRBJ2-3; v_gene: TRBV29-1; CDR3aa: SVQGAPGLNTDTQY
d_gene: TRBD1; j_gene: TRBJ2-7; v_gene: TRBV12-3/TRBV12-4; CDR3aa: ASSPGDREYEQY
d_gene: .; j_gene: TRBJ1-5; v_gene: TRBV7-2; CDR3aa: ASSSGLYSNQPQH
d_gene: .; j_gene: TRBJ2-7; v_gene: TRBV20-1; CDR3aa: SATAGTREYEQY
d_gene: TRBD2; j_gene: TRBJ2-3; v_gene: TRBV2; CDR3aa: ASSASGVRDTQY
d_gene: TRBD1; j_gene: TRBJ2-4; v_gene: TRBV12-3/TRBV12-4; CDR3aa: ASTRGGIAIQY
d_gene: .; j_gene: TRBJ2-1; v_gene: TRBV6-2/TRBV6-3; CDR3aa: ATVPRGGEQF
d_gene: .; j_gene: TRBJ2-7; v_gene: TRBV5-1; CDR3aa: ASSSPPGEEQY
d_gene: .; j_gene: TRBJ2-7; v_gene: TRBV3-1; CDR3aa: ASSHGQRYEQY
d_gene: .; j_gene: TRBJ2-1; v_gene: TRBV15; CDR3aa: ATSRTWDIPYNEQF
d_gene: .; j_gene: TRBJ2-1; v_gene: TRBV30; CDR3aa: ATRGGARYNEQF
d_gene: .; j_gene: TRBJ1-6; v_gene: TRBV20-1; CDR3aa: SARVASPLH
d_gene: TRBD1; j_gene: TRBJ2-5; v_gene: TRBV7-3; CDR3aa: ASSLLGQQETQY
d_gene: .; j_gene: TRBJ1-1; v_gene: TRBV29-1; CDR3aa: SVRTQNTEAF
d_gene: TRBD2; j_gene: TRBJ2-7; v_gene: TRBV3-1; CDR3aa: ASSQVAGVYEQY
d_gene: TRBD1; j_gene: TRBJ1-5; v_gene: TRBV5-1; CDR3aa: ASGTGEQPQH
d_gene: TRBD2; j_gene: TRBJ2-3; v_gene: TRBV19; CDR3aa: ASRPGLAISWTDTQY
d_gene: TRBD1; j_gene: TRBJ1-4; v_gene: TRBV29-1; CDR3aa: SVRNRDRDEKLF
d_gene: .; j_gene: TRBJ2-5; v_gene: TRBV20-1; CDR3aa: SARFRAREETQY
d_gene: .; j_gene: TRBJ1-1; v_gene: TRBV29-1; CDR3aa: SVAGSGEAF
d_gene: .; j_gene: TRBJ2-4; v_gene: TRBV6-2/TRBV6-3; CDR3aa: ASSYGGGGNIQY
d_gene: .; j_gene: TRBJ2-3; v_gene: TRBV11-2; CDR3aa: ASSVHAGTSTDTQY
d_gene: .; j_gene: TRBJ2-3; v_gene: TRBV4-2; CDR3aa: ASSQDPSGAGTDTQY
d_gene: .; j_gene: TRBJ1-5; v_gene: TRBV7-9; CDR3aa: ASSLVGPPQPQH
d_gene: .; j_gene: TRBJ1-4; v_gene: TRBV3-1; CDR3aa: ASSQPGGDEKLF
d_gene: TRBD2; j_gene: TRBJ2-7; v_gene: TRBV3-1; CDR3aa: ASSPAGTSGSEQY
d_gene: .; j_gene: TRBJ2-2; v_gene: TRBV19; CDR3aa: ASIRSNTGELF
d_gene: .; j_gene: TRBJ1-1; v_gene: TRBV29-1; CDR3aa: SVGVRAEAF
d_gene: .; j_gene: TRBJ2-5; v_gene: TRBV25-1; CDR3aa: ASSDNSAGETQY
d_gene: .; j_gene: TRBJ1-4; v_gene: TRBV9; CDR3aa: ASSDGGSGGGKLF
d_gene: TRBD2; j_gene: TRBJ2-3; v_gene: TRBV14; CDR3aa: ASSSGTRRSTDTQY
d_gene: .; j_gene: TRBJ1-2; v_gene: TRBV28; CDR3aa: ASRSQVEGGYT
d_gene: .; j_gene: TRBJ1-4; v_gene: TRBV7-2; CDR3aa: ASSSQGTREKLF
d_gene: TRBD1; j_gene: TRBJ1-1; v_gene: TRBV3-1; CDR3aa: ASSQSETGRTEAF
d_gene: .; j_gene: TRBJ1-1; v_gene: TRBV6-4; CDR3aa: ASKGRSTEAF
d_gene: .; j_gene: TRBJ1-6; v_gene: TRBV12-3/TRBV12-4; CDR3aa: ASSLAQGRRLQDNSPLH